This entry describes one T cell receptor beta chain. Its antigen is unknown. In the same sample, other DNA sequences code for this CDR3. Germline CDR1 reads MNHEY; CDR2 reads SVGEGT. Trimming at V came to 2 bases and at J to 9 bases, leaving 1 base not matched to a gene. This CDR3 contains 13 residues. Treatment given: some 20 received Ad26.COV2.S at low or high dose, single or two shots; roughly 5 received placebo; per-sample allocation not given. Specimens were obtained on day 63 following the first vaccine or placebo injection. The sample originates from a study of Ad26.COV2.S vaccination and SARS-CoV-2 variants. Background on the study: Ad26.COV2.S was injected intramuscularly once or twice, 56 days apart.

Libraries were prepared by immunoSEQ multiplex PCR; TCRdb keeps only in-frame clonotypes and omits some of them. Seen here are approximately 410,000 clones, 92% observed once, and the top ten hold less than 2%. General study findings and limits: Spike-specific CD8+ and CD4+ T cell responses reportedly showed substantial breadth after vaccination.

The sample consisted of peripheral blood, taken in a trial of Ad26.COV2.S vaccine versus placebo. V usage is TRBV6-2 or TRBV6-3 and J usage is TRBJ1-6, with 7 bases that match TRBD1. The receptor comes from a person aged 18-60 years who received the Ad26.COV2.S COVID-19 vaccine or a placebo. The CDR3 protein is CASSYTGVSPLHF. In DNA, the CDR3 is TGTGCCAGCAGTTACACAGGGGTTTCACCCCTCCACTTT.